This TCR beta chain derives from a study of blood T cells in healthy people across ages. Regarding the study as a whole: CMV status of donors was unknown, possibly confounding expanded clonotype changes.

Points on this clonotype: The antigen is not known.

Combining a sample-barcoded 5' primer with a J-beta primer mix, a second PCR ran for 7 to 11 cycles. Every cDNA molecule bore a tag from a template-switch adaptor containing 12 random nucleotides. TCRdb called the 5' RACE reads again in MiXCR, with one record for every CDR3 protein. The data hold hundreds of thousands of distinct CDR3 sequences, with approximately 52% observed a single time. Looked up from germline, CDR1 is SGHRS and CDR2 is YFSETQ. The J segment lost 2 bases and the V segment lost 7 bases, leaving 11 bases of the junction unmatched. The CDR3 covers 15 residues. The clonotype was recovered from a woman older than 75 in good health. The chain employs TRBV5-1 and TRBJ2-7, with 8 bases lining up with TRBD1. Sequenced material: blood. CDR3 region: CASRSSGTGTYEQYF. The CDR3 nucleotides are TGCGCCAGCCGTTCGTCCGGGACAGGCACCTACGAGCAGTACTTC.